One and the same sample provided the 9 T cell receptor beta chains below, sequenced in a study of response to subunit inactivated influenza vaccine. TCRdb called the RT-PCR reads again in MiXCR, with one record for every CDR3 protein. The table shows under 850,000 distinct CDR3 sequences, with 18% occurring only once. The starting material was PBMCs from blood, obtained 5 days after vaccination. These receptors were taken from a man between 45 and 60 years old who received an inactivated influenza vaccine.

This clonotype came up many times. This chain links TRBV5-1 with TRBJ1-2; TRBD1 matches at 7 bases. The CDR3 contains 14 residues. Germline V gives CDR1 SGHRS, CDR2 YFSETQ. The junction had 3 bases not matched to a gene; V was cut back by 0 bases and J by 4 bases. DNA for the CDR3: TGCGCCAGCAGCTTGGGGCAGGGGGTCTATGGCTACACCTTC. Translation gives CASSLGQGVYGYTF.

This sequence joins TRBV5-1 and TRBJ2-5; 8 bases are a match to TRBD2. The CDR3 contains 16 residues. The ends lost 4 bases at V and 3 bases at J; junction bases unmatched: 11. Germline loops: CDR1 SGHRS, CDR2 YFSETQ. CDR3 nucleotide sequence: TGCGCCAGCAGCCCTAGCCGGGGGGGGGCCAAAGAGACCCAGTACTTC. The encoded protein is CASSPSRGGAKETQYF.

This clonotype was recorded many times. The chain is built from TRBV5-1 and TRBJ1-1; possible D gene TRBD1, 6 bases. Germline-derived CDR1 and CDR2 are SGHRS and YFSETQ. The V end was cut by 4 bases, the J end by 8 bases, with 18 bases between. CDR3 length equals 14 residues. CDR3 in DNA: TGCGCCAGCAGCAAGGAGGGCAGGGGAACAGAAGCTTTCTTT. Translating gives CASSKEGRGTEAFF. The full variable domain, completed using reference TRBV5-1 and TRBJ1-1, is KAGVTQTPRYLIKTRGQQVTLSCSPISGHRSVSWYQQTPGQGLQFLFEYFSETQRNKGNFPGRFSGRQFSNSRSEMNVSTLELGDSALYLCASSKEGRGTEAFFGQGTRLTVV.

This clonotype came up a few times. J is TRBJ2-1 and V is TRBV4-2; 7 bases align to TRBD2. Germline V gene lookup returns CDR1 LGHNA and CDR2 YNFKEQ. J was trimmed by 3 bases and V by 5 bases; bases with no gene match: 13. The CDR3 covers 17 residues. This CDR3 reads CASSEAGSGTLYNEQFF. The DNA of the CDR3 is TGTGCCAGCAGCGAAGCCGGGAGCGGGACCCTCTACAATGAGCAGTTCTTC.

This clonotype occurred a few times. The chain links TRBV27 to TRBJ2-2, with D possibly being TRBD2 (5 bases). Trimming removed 3 bases from V and 1 base from J, with 9 bases in between. Germline V gene sequence: CDR1 MNHEY, CDR2 SMNVEV (reference sequence). The CDR3 is made up of 15 amino acids. CDR3 protein: CASSLDGMNTGELFF. The CDR3 nucleotides read TGTGCCAGCAGTTTGGACGGGATGAACACCGGGGAGCTGTTTTTT.

This clonotype appeared a few times. The chain employs TRBV28 and TRBJ2-3; D perhaps matches TRBD2 (6 bases). The CDR3 has 15 amino acids. Between the trimmed V and J ends, which lost 6 bases and 1 base, there was a span of 14 bases. Germline-derived CDR1 and CDR2 are MDHEN and SYDVKM. CDR3 nucleotides: TGTGCCAGCAGAGGTGGAGGGTTGGGCACAGATACGCAGTATTTT. This codes for CASRGGGLGTDTQYF.

The CDR3 DNA reads TGCGCCAGCAGCCAAGAGTTGATTAGCTCTGGGGCCAACGTCCTGACTTTC. Its protein product is CASSQELISSGANVLTF. This rearrangement joins TRBV4-3 to TRBJ2-6; no clear D gene. The CDR3 has 17 amino acids. Trimming pared 0 bases from V and 0 bases from J, leaving 9 bases between. CDR1 is LGHNA and CDR2 is YSLEER in the germline V gene.

This clonotype was seen a few times. The chain employs TRBV7-2 and TRBJ1-2; D is possibly TRBD1 (6 bases). The V gene's germline CDR1 is SGHTA and CDR2 FQGNSA. This CDR3 is built from 16 residues. Between the trimmed V and J ends, which lost 5 bases and 4 bases, there was a span of 20 bases. CDR3 sequence reads: CASSQDSLAAAYGYTF. The CDR3 DNA reads as TGTGCCAGCAGCCAGGACAGTCTAGCCGCTGCCTATGGCTACACCTTC.

This clonotype came up a few times. V gene TRBV6-1 combines with J gene TRBJ2-7; 9 bases align to TRBD1. Germline V gives CDR1 MNHNS, CDR2 SASEGT. Trimming took 2 bases from V and 4 from J; bases not matched to a gene: 6. This CDR3 region has 15 residues. The CDR3 DNA reads as TGTGCCAGCAGTGAACAATTCGGGACAGGGTACGAGCAGTACTTC. Translating it yields CASSEQFGTGYEQYF.